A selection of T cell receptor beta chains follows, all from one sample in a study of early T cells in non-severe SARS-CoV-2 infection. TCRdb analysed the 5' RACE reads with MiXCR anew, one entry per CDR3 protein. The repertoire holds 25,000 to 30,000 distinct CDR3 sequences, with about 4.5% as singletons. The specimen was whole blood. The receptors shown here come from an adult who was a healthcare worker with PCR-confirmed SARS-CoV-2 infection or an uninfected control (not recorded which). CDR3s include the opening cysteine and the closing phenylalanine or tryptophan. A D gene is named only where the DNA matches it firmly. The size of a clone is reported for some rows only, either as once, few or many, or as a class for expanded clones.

TGTGCCAGCAGTAATAGCGGCACTTTCTCAACTAGCACAGATACGCAGTATTTT CASSNSGTFSTSTDTQYF . TRBV6-2/TRBV6-3 many TRBJ2-3
TGTGCCAGCTCACCAACCCGGGACAGGGGCAGTGAGCAGTTCTTC CASSPTRDRGSEQFF TRBD1 TRBV18 . TRBJ2-1
TGTGCCAGCAGCTTAGGGACAGGGGTAGGCGACACTGAAGCTTTCTTT CASSLGTGVGDTEAFF TRBD1 TRBV11-3 many TRBJ1-1
TGTGCCAGCAGCTTATCCGCCACAGAGACCCAGTACTTC CASSLSATETQYF . TRBV7-2 few TRBJ2-5
TGTGCCAGCAGCACGACCTATGAGCAGTTCTTC CASSTTYEQFF . TRBV11-2 few TRBJ2-1
TGCAGTGCTAGAGATTTGGCAGTGAGGACCTACGAGCAGTACTTC CSARDLAVRTYEQYF . TRBV20-1 . TRBJ2-7
TGTGCCAGCAGGCCTCTAAGCGGGAGAAATGAGCAGTTCTTC CASRPLSGRNEQFF TRBD2 TRBV6-2/TRBV6-3 . TRBJ2-1
TGTGCCAGCAGTGAAGCGAGGCGGGTTGGGGCCAACGTCCTGACTTTC CASSEARRVGANVLTF . TRBV2 many TRBJ2-6
TGTGCCAGCTCACCACTAGCGGGACAGAAATACAATGAGCAGTTCTTC CASSPLAGQKYNEQFF . TRBV18 . TRBJ2-1
TGTGCCAGCAGCCCCCCGGGCAGATCAACTAATGAAAAACTGTTTTTT CASSPPGRSTNEKLFF . TRBV2 few TRBJ1-4
TGTGCCAGCAGTCCCTACGTGGGGGGGAACACTGAAGCTTTCTTT CASSPYVGGNTEAFF . TRBV12-3/TRBV12-4 many TRBJ1-1
TGTGCCAGCAGTGAAGGATACCATTCCTACAATGAGCAGTTCTTC CASSEGYHSYNEQFF . TRBV6-1 . TRBJ2-1
TGTGCCAGCAGCTTACAGAAGCCCTACGAGCAGTACTTC CASSLQKPYEQYF . TRBV7-2 few TRBJ2-7
TGTGCCAGCAGACTTTCCCTCGGGGAGCTGTTTTTT CASRLSLGELFF . TRBV7-9 many TRBJ2-2
TGTGCCAGCAGCCAAGGGGCTAGCGGGAGACCAGAGCAGTTCTTC CASSQGASGRPEQFF TRBD2 TRBV4-2 . TRBJ2-1
TGTGCCAGCCGAGTGTTCGGGGGGCAAATGAACACTGAAGCTTTCTTT CASRVFGGQMNTEAFF . TRBV27 many TRBJ1-1
TGTGCCAGCAGCCCTCTGGGTAGCCCCGAAGATGAGCAGTTCTTC CASSPLGSPEDEQFF . TRBV7-2 many TRBJ2-1
TGCGCCAGCAGCCTGACAGTGACCCAGGGGGCTTTCTTT CASSLTVTQGAFF . TRBV5-1 few TRBJ1-1
TGTGCCAGCAGCCCGGACAGTATCTATGGCTACACCTTC CASSPDSIYGYTF . TRBV5-4 many TRBJ1-2
TGTGCCAGCAGCTCCCGGACTTCCGAGCAGTACTTC CASSSRTSEQYF . TRBV7-2 many TRBJ2-7
TGTGCCAGCATCGCGGGAGACCCCTCCTACAATGAGCAGTTCTTC CASIAGDPSYNEQFF . TRBV21-1 many TRBJ2-1
TGTGCCAGCAGCTTGGAATGGACAGGGGCTGAAGCTTTCTTT CASSLEWTGAEAFF TRBD1 TRBV5-4 . TRBJ1-1
TGCGCCAGCAGCCTCATCCTGGGGGGGAATCAGCCCCAGCATTTT CASSLILGGNQPQHF . TRBV4-1 . TRBJ1-5
TGTGCCACCCAGTCGCGATCGGGACAGGGACGATACGAGCAGTACTTC CATQSRSGQGRYEQYF TRBD1 TRBV28 medium-sized TRBJ2-7
TGCGCCAGCAGCCTCCCTTCCTACGAGCAGTACTTC CASSLPSYEQYF . TRBV5-1 many TRBJ2-7
TGTGCCAGCAGCGCAAATCCCTCCGGGCGCGGCGAGCAGTACTTC CASSANPSGRGEQYF . TRBV7-6 many TRBJ2-7
TGTGCCAACGAAAGCGGGAGTGACACCGGGGAGCTGTTTTTT CANESGSDTGELFF TRBD2 TRBV28 . TRBJ2-2
TGCGCCAGCAGCTTGGTTGGACTAGCGGGATCGGGCACCGGGGAGCTGTTTTTT CASSLVGLAGSGTGELFF TRBD2 TRBV5-1 many TRBJ2-2
TGTGCCAGCAGGGGAGGGTATAGAGATGAGCAGTTCTTC CASRGGYRDEQFF TRBD2 TRBV2 many TRBJ2-1
TGTGCCAGCAGCTGGGACAGGAATTATTCACCCCTCCACTTT CASSWDRNYSPLHF TRBD1 TRBV12-3/TRBV12-4 . TRBJ1-6
TGCAGCGTAGCGGGACTAGCGTTTAGTGGCACCGGGGAGCTGTTTTTT CSVAGLAFSGTGELFF TRBD2 TRBV29-1 many TRBJ2-2
TGTGCCAGCAGCCCTGGACTAGCGGGAGGGCCAAATACGCAGTATTTT CASSPGLAGGPNTQYF TRBD2 TRBV28 many TRBJ2-3
TGTGCCAGCAGTCTGACAGGGACAGGCTATGGCTACACCTTC CASSLTGTGYGYTF TRBD1 TRBV6-6 . TRBJ1-2
TGTGCTAGCAGTCACAACAGGGTAGGGGGCAATCAGCCCCAGCATTTT CASSHNRVGGNQPQHF . TRBV7-7 many TRBJ1-5
TGTGCCAGCAGGCTACAGGGTCAAGTGAGTCAGCCCCAGCATTTT CASRLQGQVSQPQHF . TRBV28 many TRBJ1-5
TGTGCCAGCAGCAAAGGAAACACCATATATTTT CASSKGNTIYF . TRBV6-6 few TRBJ1-3
TGTGCCAGCAGTGAATTACAGCTGGCCGGGACCCAGTACTTC CASSELQLAGTQYF . TRBV25-1 medium-sized TRBJ2-5
TGTGCCAGCAGTTTTAGGGGGAGGAGAGCTTTCTTT CASSFRGRRAFF . TRBV28 . TRBJ1-1
TGTGCCAGCAGTTTAAATCGCGTTTCCGAGCAGTACTTC CASSLNRVSEQYF . TRBV12-3/TRBV12-4 few TRBJ2-7
TGCAGCGTTGGAGAGAACACTGAAGCTTTCTTT CSVGENTEAFF . TRBV29-1 many TRBJ1-1
TGTGCCACCAGTGGGATTGACCGAAACATTCAGTACTTC CATSGIDRNIQYF . TRBV24-1 medium-sized TRBJ2-4
TGTGCCTGGAGTGTCGGACTGAACACTGAAGCTTTCTTT CAWSVGLNTEAFF . TRBV30 many TRBJ1-1
TGTGCCAGCAGTGAGGGAAAGGTAGTGGGCTACACCTTC CASSEGKVVGYTF . TRBV2 many TRBJ1-2
TGTGCCACCAGTGGGGTTCCCCCTAACTATGGCTACACCTTC CATSGVPPNYGYTF . TRBV24-1 many TRBJ1-2
TGTGCCAGCAGTACGACAGGGCAGTTTGAGACCCAGTACTTC CASSTTGQFETQYF TRBD1 TRBV28 many TRBJ2-5
TGCGCCAGCAGCTTGAACAGGGGTGAGCATGAGCAGTTCTTC CASSLNRGEHEQFF TRBD1 TRBV5-1 many TRBJ2-1
TGCGCCAGCAGCCAAGCCCAGGGGGCGGGGTATGGCTACACCTTC CASSQAQGAGYGYTF TRBD1 TRBV4-1 few TRBJ1-2
TGCAGTGCTACCCAGACTAGCGGGACTGATCAAGAGACCCAGTACTTC CSATQTSGTDQETQYF TRBD2 TRBV20-1 many TRBJ2-5
TGTGCCAGCTCACCGTCTAGGACAGGGGGATCGGTACGCAATCAGCCCCAGCATTTT CASSPSRTGGSVRNQPQHF TRBD1 TRBV18 few TRBJ1-5
TGTGCCACCAGTGAGCCCGGGACTAGTCGAAGCACCGGGGAGCTGTTTTTT CATSEPGTSRSTGELFF TRBD2 TRBV24-1 many TRBJ2-2
TGTGCCAGCAGCTTTTCAGCTCAAGAGACCCAGTACTTC CASSFSAQETQYF . TRBV7-2 medium-sized TRBJ2-5
TGTGCCAGCAGCCGGACAGAAGATACGCAGTATTTT CASSRTEDTQYF . TRBV7-6 many TRBJ2-3
TGCGCCAGCAGTGGAAGTGTGGATCAGCCCCAGCATTTT CASSGSVDQPQHF . TRBV10-1 many TRBJ1-5
TGTGCCACCAGTGGGGCAGGGTCCTACGAGCAGTACTTC CATSGAGSYEQYF . TRBV24-1 many TRBJ2-7
TGTGCCAGCAGCCTGATCTCGTCCCCCTACGAGCAGTACTTC CASSLISSPYEQYF . TRBV6-2/TRBV6-3 few TRBJ2-7
TGTGCCAGCAGCCAAGATCAGGGACAGGGAAGGCAGTTCTTC CASSQDQGQGRQFF TRBD1 TRBV4-2 many TRBJ2-1
TGTGCCAGCAGCTTAGCCATCCCCGGACGGACCTCCTACGAGCAGTACTTC CASSLAIPGRTSYEQYF . TRBV7-2 many TRBJ2-7